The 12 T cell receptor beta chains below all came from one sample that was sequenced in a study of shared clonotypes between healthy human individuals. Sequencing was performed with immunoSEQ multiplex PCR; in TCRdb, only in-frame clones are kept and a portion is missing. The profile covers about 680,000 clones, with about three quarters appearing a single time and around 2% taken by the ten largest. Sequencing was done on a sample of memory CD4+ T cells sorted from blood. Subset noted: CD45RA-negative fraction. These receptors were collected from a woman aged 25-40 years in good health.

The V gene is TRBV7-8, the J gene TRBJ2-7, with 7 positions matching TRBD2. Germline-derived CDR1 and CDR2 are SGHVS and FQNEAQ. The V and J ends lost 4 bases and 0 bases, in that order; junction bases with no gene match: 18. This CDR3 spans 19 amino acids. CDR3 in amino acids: CASSSLHGTGRAYSYEQYF. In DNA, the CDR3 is TGTGCCAGCAGCTCCTTACACGGGACTGGGAGGGCATACTCCTACGAGCAGTACTTC.

The CDR3 loop is CSVEDRGANVQYF. The DNA for the CDR3 is TGCAGCGTTGAGGACAGGGGGGCCAATGTGCAGTACTTC. The chain combines TRBV29-1 with TRBJ2-7; TRBD1 matches 10 bases. V shed 3 bases, J shed 9 bases, and the junction held 8 bases outside the gene matches. CDR3 length: 13 residues. Per germline, CDR1 SQVTM and CDR2 ANQGSEA.

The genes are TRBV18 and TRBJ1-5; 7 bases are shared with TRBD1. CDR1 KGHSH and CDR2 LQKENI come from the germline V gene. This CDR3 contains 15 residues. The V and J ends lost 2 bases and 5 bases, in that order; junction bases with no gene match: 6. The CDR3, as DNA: TGTGCCAGCTCACCAGGACAGGCCGGCTATCAGCCCCAGCATTTT. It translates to CASSPGQAGYQPQHF.

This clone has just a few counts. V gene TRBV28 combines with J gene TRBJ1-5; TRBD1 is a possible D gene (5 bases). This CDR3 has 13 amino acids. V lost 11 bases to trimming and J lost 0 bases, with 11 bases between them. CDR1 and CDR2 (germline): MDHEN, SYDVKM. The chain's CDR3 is CASDDSSNQPQHF. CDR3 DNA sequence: TGTGCCTCCGATGACAGTAGCAATCAGCCCCAGCATTTT.

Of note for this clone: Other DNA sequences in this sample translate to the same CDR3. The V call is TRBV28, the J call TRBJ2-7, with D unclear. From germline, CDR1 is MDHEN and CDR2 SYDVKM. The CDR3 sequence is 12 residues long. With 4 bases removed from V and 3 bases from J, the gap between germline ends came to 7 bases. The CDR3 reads CASSYSYYEQYF. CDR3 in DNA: TGTGCCAGCAGTTACTCCTACTACGAGCAGTACTTC.

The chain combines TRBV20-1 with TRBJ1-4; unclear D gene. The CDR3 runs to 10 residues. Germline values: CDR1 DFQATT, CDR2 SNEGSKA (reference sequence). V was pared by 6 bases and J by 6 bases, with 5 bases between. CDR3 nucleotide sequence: TGCAGTGCAGCGGATGAAAAACTGTTTTTT. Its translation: CSAADEKLFF.

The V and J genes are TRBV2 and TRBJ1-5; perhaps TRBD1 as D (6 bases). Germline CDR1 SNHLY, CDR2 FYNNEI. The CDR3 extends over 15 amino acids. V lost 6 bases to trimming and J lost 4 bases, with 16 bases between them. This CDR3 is CASRDGTTDNQPQHF. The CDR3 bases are TGTGCCAGCAGGGACGGGACAACTGATAATCAGCCCCAGCATTTT.

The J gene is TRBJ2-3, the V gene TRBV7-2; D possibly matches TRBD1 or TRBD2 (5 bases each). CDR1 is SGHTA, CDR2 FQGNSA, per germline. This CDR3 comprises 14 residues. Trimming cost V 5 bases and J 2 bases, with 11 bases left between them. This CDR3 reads CASSRGLYTDTQYF. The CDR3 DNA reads TGTGCCAGCAGCCGGGGCTTATACACAGATACGCAGTATTTT.

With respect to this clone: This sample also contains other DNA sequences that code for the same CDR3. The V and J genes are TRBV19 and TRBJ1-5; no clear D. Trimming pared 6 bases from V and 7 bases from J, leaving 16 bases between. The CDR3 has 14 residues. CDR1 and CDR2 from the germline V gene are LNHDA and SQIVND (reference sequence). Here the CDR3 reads CASSGTGGGQPQHF. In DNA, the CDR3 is TGTGCCAGTAGCGGTACGGGCGGTGGACAGCCCCAGCATTTT.

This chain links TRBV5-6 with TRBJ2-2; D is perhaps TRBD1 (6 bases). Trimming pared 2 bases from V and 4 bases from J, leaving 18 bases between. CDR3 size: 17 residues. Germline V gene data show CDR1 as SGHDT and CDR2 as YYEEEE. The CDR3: CASSFSLSQGFTGELFF. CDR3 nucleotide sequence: TGTGCCAGCAGCTTTTCCTTGTCCCAGGGGTTCACCGGGGAGCTGTTTTTT.

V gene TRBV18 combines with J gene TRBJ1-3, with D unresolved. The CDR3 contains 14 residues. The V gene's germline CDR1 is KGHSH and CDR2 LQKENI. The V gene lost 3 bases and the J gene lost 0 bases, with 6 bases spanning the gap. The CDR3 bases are TGTGCCAGCTCACCGGGGTCCTCTGGAAACACCATATATTTT. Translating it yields CASSPGSSGNTIYF.

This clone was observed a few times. The CDR3 loop reads CASSPSSQGNQPQHF. CDR3 DNA sequence: TGTGCCAGCAGCCCTAGCTCGCAGGGGAATCAGCCCCAGCATTTT. The chain recombines TRBV7-8 with TRBJ1-5; D might be TRBD1 (6 bases). Germline CDR1 SGHVS, CDR2 FQNEAQ. V was shortened by 5 bases and J by 4 bases, with 15 bases between the two germline ends. There are 15 residues in the CDR3.